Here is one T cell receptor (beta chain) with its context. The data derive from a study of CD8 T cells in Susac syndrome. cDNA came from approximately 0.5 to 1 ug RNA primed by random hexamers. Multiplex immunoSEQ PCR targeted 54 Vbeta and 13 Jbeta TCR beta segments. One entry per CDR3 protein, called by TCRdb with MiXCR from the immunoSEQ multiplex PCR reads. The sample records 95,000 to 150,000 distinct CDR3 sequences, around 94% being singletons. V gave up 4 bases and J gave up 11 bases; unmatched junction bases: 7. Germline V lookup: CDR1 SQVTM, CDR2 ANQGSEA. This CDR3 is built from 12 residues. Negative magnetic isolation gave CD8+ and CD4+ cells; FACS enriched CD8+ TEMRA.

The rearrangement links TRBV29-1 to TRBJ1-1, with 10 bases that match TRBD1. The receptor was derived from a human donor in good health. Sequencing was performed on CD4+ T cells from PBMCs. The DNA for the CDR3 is TGCAGCGTTGGGACAGGGGGTTTCCAGGCTTTCTTT. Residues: CSVGTGGFQAFF.